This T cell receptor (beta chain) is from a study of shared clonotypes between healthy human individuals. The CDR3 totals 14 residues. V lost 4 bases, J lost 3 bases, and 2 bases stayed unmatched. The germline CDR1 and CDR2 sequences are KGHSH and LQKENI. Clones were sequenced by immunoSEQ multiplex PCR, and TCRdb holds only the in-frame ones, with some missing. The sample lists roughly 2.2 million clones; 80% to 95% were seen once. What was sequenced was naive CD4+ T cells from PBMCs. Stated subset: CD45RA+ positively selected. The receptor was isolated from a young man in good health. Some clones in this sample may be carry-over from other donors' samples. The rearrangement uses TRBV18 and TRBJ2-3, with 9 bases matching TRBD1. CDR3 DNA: TGTGCCAGCTCACGTGACAGGGGGACAGATACGCAGTATTTT. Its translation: CASSRDRGTDTQYF.